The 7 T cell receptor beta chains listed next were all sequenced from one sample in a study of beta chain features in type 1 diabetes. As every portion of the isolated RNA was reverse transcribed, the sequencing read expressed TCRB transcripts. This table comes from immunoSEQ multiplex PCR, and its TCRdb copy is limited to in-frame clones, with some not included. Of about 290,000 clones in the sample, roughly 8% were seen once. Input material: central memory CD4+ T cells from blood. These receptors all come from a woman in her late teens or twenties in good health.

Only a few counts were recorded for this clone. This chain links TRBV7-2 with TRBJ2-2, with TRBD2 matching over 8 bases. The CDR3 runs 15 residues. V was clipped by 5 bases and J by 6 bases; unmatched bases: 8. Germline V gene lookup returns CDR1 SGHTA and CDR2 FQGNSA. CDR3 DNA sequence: TGTGCCAGCAGCACTCAGCGGGGGCTCGCCGGGGAGCTGTTTTTT. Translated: CASSTQRGLAGELFF.

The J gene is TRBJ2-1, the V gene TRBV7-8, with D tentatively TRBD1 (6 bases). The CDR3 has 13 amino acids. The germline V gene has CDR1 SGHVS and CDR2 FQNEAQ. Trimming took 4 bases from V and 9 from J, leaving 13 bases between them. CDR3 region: CASSYDRWGEQFF. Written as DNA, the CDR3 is TGTGCCAGCAGCTACGACAGGTGGGGTGAGCAGTTCTTC.

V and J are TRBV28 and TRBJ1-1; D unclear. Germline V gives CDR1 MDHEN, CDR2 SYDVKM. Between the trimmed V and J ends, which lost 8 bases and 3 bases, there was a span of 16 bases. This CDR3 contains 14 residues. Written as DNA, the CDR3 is TGTGCCAGCGTACCTGGGATGAGGGACACTGAAGCTTTCTTT. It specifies CASVPGMRDTEAFF. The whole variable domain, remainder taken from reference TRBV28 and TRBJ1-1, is DVKVTQSSRYLVKRTGEKVFLECVQDMDHENMFWYRQDPGLGLRLIYFSYDVKMKEKGDIPEGYSVSREKKERFSLILESASTNQTSMYLCASVPGMRDTEAFFGQGTRLTVV.

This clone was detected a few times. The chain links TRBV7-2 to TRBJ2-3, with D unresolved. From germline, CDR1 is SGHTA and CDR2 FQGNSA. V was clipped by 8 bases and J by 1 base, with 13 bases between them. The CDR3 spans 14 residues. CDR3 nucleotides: TGTGCCAGCGAAAAGGGTTCTGGCACAGATACGCAGTATTTT. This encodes CASEKGSGTDTQYF. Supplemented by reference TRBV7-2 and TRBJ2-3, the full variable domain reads GAGVSQSPSNKVTEKGKDVELRCDPISGHTALYWYRQSLGQGLEFLIYFQGNSAPDKSGLPSDRFSAERTGGSVSTLTIQRTQQEDSAVYLCASEKGSGTDTQYFGPGTRLTVL.

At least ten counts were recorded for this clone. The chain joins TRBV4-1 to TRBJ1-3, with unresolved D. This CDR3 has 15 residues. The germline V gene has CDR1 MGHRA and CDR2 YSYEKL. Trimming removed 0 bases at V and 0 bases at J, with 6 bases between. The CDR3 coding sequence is TGCGCCAGCAGCCAAGAGCAGGTCTCTGGAAACACCATATATTTT. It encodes CASSQEQVSGNTIYF.

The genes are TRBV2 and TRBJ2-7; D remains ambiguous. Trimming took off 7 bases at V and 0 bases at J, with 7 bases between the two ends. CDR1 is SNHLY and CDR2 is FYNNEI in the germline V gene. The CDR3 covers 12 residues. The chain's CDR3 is CASKGTSYEQYF. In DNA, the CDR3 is TGTGCCAGCAAGGGCACCTCCTACGAGCAGTACTTC.

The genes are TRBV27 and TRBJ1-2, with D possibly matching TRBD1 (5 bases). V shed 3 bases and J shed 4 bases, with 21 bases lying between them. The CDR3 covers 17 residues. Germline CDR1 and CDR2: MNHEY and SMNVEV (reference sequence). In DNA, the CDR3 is TGTGCCAGCAGTTTGAGGGGCGGTTGGAGGGAGGTCTATGGCTACACCTTC. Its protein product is CASSLRGGWREVYGYTF.